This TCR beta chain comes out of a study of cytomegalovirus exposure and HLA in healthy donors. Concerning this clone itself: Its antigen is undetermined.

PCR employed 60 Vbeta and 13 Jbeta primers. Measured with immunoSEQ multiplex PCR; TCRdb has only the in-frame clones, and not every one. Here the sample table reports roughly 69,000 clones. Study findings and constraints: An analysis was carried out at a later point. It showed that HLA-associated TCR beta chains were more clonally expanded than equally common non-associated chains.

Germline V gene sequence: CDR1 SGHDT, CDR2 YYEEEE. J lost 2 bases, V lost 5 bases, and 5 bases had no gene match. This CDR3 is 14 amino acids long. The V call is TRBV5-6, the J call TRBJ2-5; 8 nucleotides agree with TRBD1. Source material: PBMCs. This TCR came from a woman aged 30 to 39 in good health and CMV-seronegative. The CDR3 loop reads CASSWTGSQETQYF. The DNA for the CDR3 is TGTGCCAGCAGTTGGACAGGGAGTCAAGAGACCCAGTACTTC.